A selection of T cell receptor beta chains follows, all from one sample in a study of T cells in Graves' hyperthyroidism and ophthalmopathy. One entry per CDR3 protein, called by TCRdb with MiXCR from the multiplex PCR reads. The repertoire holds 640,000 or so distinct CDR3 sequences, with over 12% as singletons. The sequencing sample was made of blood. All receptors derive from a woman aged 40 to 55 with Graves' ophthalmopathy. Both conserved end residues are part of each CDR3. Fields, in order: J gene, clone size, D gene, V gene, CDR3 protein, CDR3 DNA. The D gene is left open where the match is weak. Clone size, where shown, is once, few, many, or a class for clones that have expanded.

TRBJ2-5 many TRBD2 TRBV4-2 CASSPGTSGSIETQYF TGTGCCAGCAGCCCGGGGACTAGCGGGAGTATAGAGACCCAGTACTTC
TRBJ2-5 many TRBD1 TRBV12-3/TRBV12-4 CASSLRQGFGETQYF TGTGCCAGCAGCCTACGACAGGGGTTCGGCGAGACCCAGTACTTC
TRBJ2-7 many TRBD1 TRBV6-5 CASSYNRGYEQYF TGTGCCAGCAGTTACAACAGGGGGTACGAGCAGTACTTC
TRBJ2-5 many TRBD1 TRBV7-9 CASSPTDRGWETQYF TGTGCCAGCAGCCCAACGGACAGGGGGTGGGAGACCCAGTACTTC
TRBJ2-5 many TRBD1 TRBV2 CASTGNRGASLGETQYF TGTGCCAGCACGGGCAACAGGGGAGCGAGTCTTGGGGAGACCCAGTACTTC
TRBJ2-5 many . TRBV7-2 CASSPGHLRETQYF TGTGCCAGCAGTCCGGGACACCTTAGGGAGACCCAGTACTTC
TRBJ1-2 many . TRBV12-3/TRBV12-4 CASSLREPNYGYTF TGTGCCAGCAGTTTGAGGGAACCTAACTATGGCTACACCTTC
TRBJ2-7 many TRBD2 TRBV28 CASSFLLAGYEQYF TGTGCCAGCAGTTTTCTACTAGCGGGATACGAGCAGTACTTC
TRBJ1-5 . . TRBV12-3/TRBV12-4 CASTTGTGSKQPQHF TGTGCCAGCACCACTGGTACAGGCTCAAAGCAGCCCCAGCATTTT
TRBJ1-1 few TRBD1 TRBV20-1 CSARPNGQGGTEAFF TGCAGTGCTAGACCCAACGGACAGGGAGGGACTGAAGCTTTCTTT
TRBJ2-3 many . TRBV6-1 CVSRRSTGTDTQYF TGTGTCAGCAGGCGGTCTACGGGCACAGATACGCAGTATTTT
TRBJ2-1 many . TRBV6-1 CASSARHTLGSYNEQFF TGTGCCAGCAGTGCCCGGCACACCCTAGGATCTTACAATGAGCAGTTCTTC
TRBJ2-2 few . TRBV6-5 CASSSTTPNTGELFF TGTGCCAGCAGTTCTACTACACCGAACACCGGGGAGCTGTTTTTT
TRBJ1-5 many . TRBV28 CASMEFKSNQPQHF TGTGCCAGCATGGAGTTCAAAAGCAATCAGCCCCAGCATTTT
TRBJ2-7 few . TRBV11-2 CASSWPLYGEQYF TGTGCCAGCAGCTGGCCCCTGTACGGCGAGCAGTACTTC
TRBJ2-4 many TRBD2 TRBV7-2 CASSSVDGRDIQYF TGTGCCAGCAGCTCCGTGGACGGGAGGGACATTCAGTACTTC
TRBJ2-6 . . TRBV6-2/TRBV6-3 CASSYQGSTGANVLTF TGTGCCAGCAGTTATCAGGGATCGACTGGGGCCAACGTCCTGACTTTC
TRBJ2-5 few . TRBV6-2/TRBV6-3 CASWGFGGTEETQYF TGTGCCAGTTGGGGATTCGGGGGAACCGAAGAGACCCAGTACTTC
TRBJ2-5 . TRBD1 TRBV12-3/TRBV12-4 CASKRQGKETQYF TGTGCCAGCAAGAGACAGGGTAAAGAGACCCAGTACTTC
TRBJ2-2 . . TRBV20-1 CSARKDYTGELFF TGCAGTGCTAGAAAGGATTACACCGGGGAGCTGTTTTTT
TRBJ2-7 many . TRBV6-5 CASSADSPYEQYF TGTGCCAGCAGCGCGGACAGCCCCTACGAGCAGTACTTC
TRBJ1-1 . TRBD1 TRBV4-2 CASSQQTGTNTEAFF TGTGCCAGCAGCCAACAGACAGGGACGAACACTGAAGCTTTCTTT
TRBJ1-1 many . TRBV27 CASNLRKNTEAFF TGTGCCAGCAACCTCAGGAAGAACACTGAAGCTTTCTTT
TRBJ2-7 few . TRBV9 CASSVADRTYEQYF TGTGCCAGCAGCGTAGCGGATCGAACCTACGAGCAGTACTTC
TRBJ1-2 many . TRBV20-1 CSAIGDPDGYTF TGCAGCGCTATAGGAGATCCAGATGGCTACACCTTC
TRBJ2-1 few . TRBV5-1 CASSLFDLYNEQFF TGCGCCAGCAGCTTGTTTGATTTGTACAATGAGCAGTTCTTC
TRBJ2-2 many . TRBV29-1 CSAKGTTVDTGELFF TGCAGCGCCAAAGGGACAACAGTAGACACCGGGGAGCTGTTTTTT
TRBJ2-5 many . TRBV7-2 CASSPRPGAETQYF TGTGCCAGCAGCCCACGGCCAGGGGCGGAGACCCAGTACTTC
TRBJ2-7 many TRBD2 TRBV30 CAWNPSGSPYEQYF TGTGCCTGGAACCCTAGCGGGAGCCCCTACGAGCAGTACTTC
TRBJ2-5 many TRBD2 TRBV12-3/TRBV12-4 CASSRGLAGVKETQYF TGTGCCAGCAGTCGGGGACTAGCGGGAGTAAAAGAGACCCAGTACTTC
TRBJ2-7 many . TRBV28 CASSLFEVPYEQYF TGTGCCAGCAGTTTATTCGAGGTGCCCTACGAGCAGTACTTC
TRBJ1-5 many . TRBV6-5 CASSWGAEDNQPQHF TGTGCCAGCAGTTGGGGTGCGGAGGACAATCAGCCCCAGCATTTT
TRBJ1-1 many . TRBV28 CASTSAQANTEAFF TGTGCCAGCACTTCCGCACAGGCAAACACTGAAGCTTTCTTT
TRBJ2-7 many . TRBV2 CASSELRIGEQYF TGTGCCAGCAGTGAACTAAGAATTGGGGAGCAGTACTTC
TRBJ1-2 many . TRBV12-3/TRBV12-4 CASSGSLKPNYGYTF TGTGCCAGCAGTGGCAGCTTAAAACCTAACTATGGCTACACCTTC
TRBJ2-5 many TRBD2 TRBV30 CAWSPGLAGLQETQYF TGTGCCTGGAGCCCGGGACTAGCGGGACTACAAGAGACCCAGTACTTC
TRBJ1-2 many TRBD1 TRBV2 CASSPGQGALGYTF TGTGCCAGCAGTCCGGGACAGGGGGCACTCGGCTACACCTTC
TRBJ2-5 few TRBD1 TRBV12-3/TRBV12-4 CASSPPGGAFETQYF TGTGCCAGCAGTCCTCCAGGGGGAGCGTTCGAGACCCAGTACTTC
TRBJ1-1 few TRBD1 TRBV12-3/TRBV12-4 CASSKYRGLSTEAFF TGTGCCAGCAGTAAATACAGGGGGCTTAGCACTGAAGCTTTCTTT
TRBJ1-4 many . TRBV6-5 CASSYRGAGEKLFF TGTGCCAGCAGTTACAGGGGGGCAGGTGAAAAACTGTTTTTT
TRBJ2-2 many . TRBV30 CAWTTPYTGELFF TGTGCCTGGACGACACCTTACACCGGGGAGCTGTTTTTT
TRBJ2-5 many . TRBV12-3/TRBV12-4 CASSVGQPGETQYF TGTGCCAGCAGTGTGGGACAACCCGGAGAGACCCAGTACTTC
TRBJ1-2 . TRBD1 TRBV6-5 CASSYGQGQVAGYTF TGTGCCAGCAGTTACGGACAGGGACAGGTGGCGGGCTACACCTTC
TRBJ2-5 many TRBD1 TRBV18 CASSPGQKETQYF TGTGCCAGCTCACCGGGACAGAAAGAGACCCAGTACTTC
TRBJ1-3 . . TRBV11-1 CASSLNRLSSGNTIYF TGTGCCAGCAGCTTAAACAGACTGAGCTCTGGAAACACCATATATTTT
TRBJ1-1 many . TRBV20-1 CSVRRLGAFF TGCAGTGTCAGGCGTCTGGGGGCTTTCTTT
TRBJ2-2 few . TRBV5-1 CASSSPGSTNTGELFF TGCGCCAGCAGCTCGCCGGGCTCGACGAACACCGGGGAGCTGTTTTTT
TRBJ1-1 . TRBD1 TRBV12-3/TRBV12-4 CASSHRQGTGTEAFF TGTGCCAGCAGTCACCGACAGGGAACGGGCACTGAAGCTTTCTTT
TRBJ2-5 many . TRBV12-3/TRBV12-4 CASSPTSGGETQYF TGTGCCAGCAGCCCAACCAGCGGAGGAGAGACCCAGTACTTC
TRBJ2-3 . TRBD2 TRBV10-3 CAIRQREGSTDTQYF TGTGCCATCAGACAGCGGGAGGGCAGCACAGATACGCAGTATTTT
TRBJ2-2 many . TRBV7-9 CASSLEGDGELFF TGTGCCAGCAGCTTGGAGGGGGACGGGGAGCTGTTTTTT
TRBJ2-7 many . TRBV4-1 CASSQDTLNYEQYF TGCGCCAGCAGCCAAGATACACTAAACTACGAGCAGTACTTC
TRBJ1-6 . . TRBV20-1 CSALGTNNSPLHF TGCAGTGCCCTTGGGACTAATAATTCACCCCTCCACTTT
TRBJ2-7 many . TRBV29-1 CSVSRGGEQYF TGCAGCGTTTCCAGGGGGGGCGAGCAGTACTTC
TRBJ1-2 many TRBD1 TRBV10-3 CAISVDRGSGYTF TGTGCCATCAGTGTTGACAGGGGCAGTGGCTACACCTTC
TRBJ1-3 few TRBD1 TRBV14 CASSQPRQGPGNTIYF TGTGCCAGCAGCCAACCCAGACAGGGTCCTGGAAACACCATATATTTT
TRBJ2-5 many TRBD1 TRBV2 CASSDRDRVSETQYF TGTGCCAGCAGTGATCGAGACAGGGTTTCAGAGACCCAGTACTTC
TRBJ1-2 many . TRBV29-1 CSVGAGAQYYGYTF TGCAGCGTTGGAGCGGGGGCACAATACTATGGCTACACCTTC
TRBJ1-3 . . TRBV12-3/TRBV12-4 CASRPRQDVLFSGNTIYF TGTGCCAGCAGACCAAGACAGGATGTTTTATTCTCTGGAAACACCATATATTTT
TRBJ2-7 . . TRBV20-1 CSARGGKGNYEQYF TGCAGTGCTAGAGGGGGAAAAGGGAACTACGAGCAGTACTTC